Listed below are T cell receptor beta chains from one sample, sequenced in a study of blood T cell repertoires in COVID-19. Profiled with immunoSEQ multiplex PCR; TCRdb holds only in-frame clones, not every one. This table holds approximately 300,000 clones, roughly 88% found once. The sequenced material came from peripheral blood. These receptors originate from a woman between 45 and 60 years old with acute or convalescent COVID-19. CDR3s include the opening cysteine and the closing phenylalanine or tryptophan. Each record gives: clone size, V gene, D gene, J gene, CDR3 DNA, CDR3 protein. A D gene is named only where the DNA matches it firmly. Clone size appears in some rows only: once, few, many, or a class for an expanded clone.

>.|TRBV5-1|.|TRBJ2-7
TGCGCCAGCAGCCTAGAGCCGAGATATCAACACGTGTACGAGCAGTACTTC
CASSLEPRYQHVYEQYF
>.|TRBV24-1|.|TRBJ1-2
TGTGCCACCAGTGCGGGGGGGGGAAACTATGGCTACACCTTC
CATSAGGGNYGYTF
>.|TRBV4-1|TRBD2|TRBJ2-3
TGCGCCAGCAGCCGTGCGGGAGGGCTAGATACGCAGTATTTT
CASSRAGGLDTQYF
>.|TRBV5-1|TRBD1|TRBJ1-6
TGCGCCAGCAGCTTGTCAGGGGGTAATTCACCCCTCCACTTT
CASSLSGGNSPLHF
>few|TRBV5-1|TRBD2|TRBJ2-7
TGCGCCAGCAGCTTGGTCGCAGCCGGACTAGCGGGATACGAGCAGTACTTC
CASSLVAAGLAGYEQYF
>.|TRBV7-3|TRBD2|TRBJ2-7
TGTGCCAGCAGCTTGGGACTAGAATACGAGCAGTACTTC
CASSLGLEYEQYF
>.|TRBV9|TRBD2|TRBJ2-1
TGTGCCAGCAGCCAGAACACGGAAGCGGGAGATAGATATGAGCAGTTCTTC
CASSQNTEAGDRYEQFF
>.|TRBV6-1|.|TRBJ2-7
TGTGCCAGCAGTGGTAGCAGACTAGTCAGTGGCTACGAGCAGTACTTC
CASSGSRLVSGYEQYF
>.|TRBV19|.|TRBJ2-3
TGTGCCAGTAGTATAGACCCCCGAGCGGCCGGCTACACAGATACGCAGTATTTT
CASSIDPRAAGYTDTQYF
>.|TRBV27|.|TRBJ2-5
TGTGCCAGCAGTTGGGTGGGCAGACAAGAGACCCAGTACTTC
CASSWVGRQETQYF
>.|TRBV11-2|.|TRBJ2-5
TGTGCCAGCCGACCCCGGCTTTGGGGGGTACAAGAGACCCAGTACTTC
CASRPRLWGVQETQYF
>once|TRBV11-3|.|TRBJ2-7
TGTGCCAGCAGTCAGGGAGGAGCCTACGAGCAGTACTTC
CASSQGGAYEQYF
>few|TRBV28|TRBD2|TRBJ2-3
TGTGCCAGCAGTTTAACTAGCGTAGCCACAGATACGCAGTATTTT
CASSLTSVATDTQYF
>.|TRBV27|.|TRBJ2-3
TGTGCCAGCAGCGTAGAGGGTCGCAAAAGTACGCAGTATTTT
CASSVEGRKSTQYF
>once|TRBV7-2|.|TRBJ1-1
TGTGCCAGCAGCGATGAGGTTCACACTGAAGCTTTCTTT
CASSDEVHTEAFF
>.|TRBV28|.|TRBJ2-7
TGTGCCAGCAGTTTTGCGTCTGAGCAGTACTTC
CASSFASEQYF
>.|TRBV7-2|.|TRBJ1-4
TGTGCCAGCAGCAAGGGGAAAAGGACTAATGAAAAACTGTTTTTT
CASSKGKRTNEKLFF
>.|TRBV5-1|TRBD2|TRBJ2-7
TGCGCCAGCAGCTCTAGCGGGAACTCCTACGAGCAGTACTTC
CASSSSGNSYEQYF
>.|TRBV27|.|TRBJ2-6
TGTGCCAGCAGAACCCGGACATCCCTCGGTGGGGCCAACGTCCTGACTTTC
CASRTRTSLGGANVLTF
>.|TRBV14|TRBD2|TRBJ2-1
TGTGCCAGCAGCCCCTTCAGCGGGGCCAATGAGCAGTTCTTC
CASSPFSGANEQFF
>.|TRBV7-2|.|TRBJ2-7
TGTGCCAGCAGCTTTGGCAAGGGGGGGGCCTACGAGCAGTACTTC
CASSFGKGGAYEQYF
>.|TRBV5-4|TRBD2|TRBJ2-5
TGTGCCAGCAGTTTGGGACTAGCGGGAGTAGGGGAGACCCAGTACTTC
CASSLGLAGVGETQYF
>.|TRBV6-1|.|TRBJ1-1
TGTGCCAGCAGTGAAGTGATGTTCGGTTTCATCACTGAAGCTTTCTTT
CASSEVMFGFITEAFF
>.|TRBV5-1|.|TRBJ1-4
TGCGCCAGCAGCTTGGCCGAAACAGCTAATGAAAAACTGTTTTTT
CASSLAETANEKLFF
>.|TRBV6-1|.|TRBJ1-5
TGTGCCAGCAGTGAAATCCTTAGGCAGGGGCGAAATCAGCCCCAGCATTTT
CASSEILRQGRNQPQHF
>.|TRBV16|.|TRBJ2-3
TGTGCCAGCAGCCAAACCAGAAACCGGGACATCAAGAATGGGGCATATAGCACAGATACGCAGTATTTT
CASSQTRNRDIKNGAYSTDTQYF
>.|TRBV9|TRBD1|TRBJ2-7
TGTGCCAGCAGCACGGGACAGGGGTTATGGGAGCAGTACTTC
CASSTGQGLWEQYF
>.|TRBV29-1|.|TRBJ2-7
TGCAGCGTCCTCCGGGACACCCACGAGCAGTACTTC
CSVLRDTHEQYF
>.|TRBV27|.|TRBJ2-2
TGTGCCAGCAGTTTCCGGGTTAGGGGGTCTGGCGGGGAGCTGTTTTTT
CASSFRVRGSGGELFF